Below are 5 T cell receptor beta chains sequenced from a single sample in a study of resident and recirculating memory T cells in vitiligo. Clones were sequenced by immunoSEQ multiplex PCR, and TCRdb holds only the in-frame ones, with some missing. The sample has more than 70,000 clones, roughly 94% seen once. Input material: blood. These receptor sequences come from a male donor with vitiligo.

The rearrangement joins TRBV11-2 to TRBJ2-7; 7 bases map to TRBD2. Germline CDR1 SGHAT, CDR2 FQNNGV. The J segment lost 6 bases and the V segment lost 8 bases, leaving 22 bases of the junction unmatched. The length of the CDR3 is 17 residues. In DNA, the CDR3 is TGTGCCAGCCACAGCTTATTTTTGCGGGAGACTACCGCCGAGCAGTACTTC. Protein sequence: CASHSLFLRETTAEQYF. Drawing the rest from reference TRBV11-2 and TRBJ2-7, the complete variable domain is EAGVAQSPRYKIIEKRQSVAFWCNPISGHATLYWYQQILGQGPKLLIQFQNNGVVDDSQLPKDRFSAERLKGVDSTLKIQPAKLEDSAVYLCASHSLFLRETTAEQYFGPGTRLTVT.

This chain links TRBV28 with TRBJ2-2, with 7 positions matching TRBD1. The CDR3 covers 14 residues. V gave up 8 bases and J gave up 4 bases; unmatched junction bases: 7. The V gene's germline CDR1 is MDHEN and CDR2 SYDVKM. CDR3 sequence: CASFTTGRTGELFF. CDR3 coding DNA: TGTGCCAGCTTCACGACAGGGCGCACCGGGGAGCTGTTTTTT.

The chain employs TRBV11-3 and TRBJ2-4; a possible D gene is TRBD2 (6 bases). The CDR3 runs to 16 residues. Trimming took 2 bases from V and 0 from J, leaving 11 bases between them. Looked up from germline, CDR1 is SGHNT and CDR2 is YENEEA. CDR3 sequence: CASSLSGTVAKNIQYF. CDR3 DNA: TGTGCCAGCAGCTTATCCGGGACTGTAGCCAAAAACATTCAGTACTTC.

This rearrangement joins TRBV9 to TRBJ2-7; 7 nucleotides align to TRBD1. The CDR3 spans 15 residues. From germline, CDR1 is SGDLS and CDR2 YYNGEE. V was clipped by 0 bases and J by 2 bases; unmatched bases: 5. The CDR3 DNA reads TGTGCCAGCAGCGTAGAGTCAGGGGGACCCTACGAGCAGTACTTC. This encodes CASSVESGGPYEQYF.

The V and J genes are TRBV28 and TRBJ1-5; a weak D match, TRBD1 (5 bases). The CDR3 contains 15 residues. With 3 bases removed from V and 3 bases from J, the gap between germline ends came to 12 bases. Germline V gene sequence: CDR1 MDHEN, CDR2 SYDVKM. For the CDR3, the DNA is TGTGCCAGCAGTTTGGGGCAGGCGCACAATCAGCCCCAGCATTTT. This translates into CASSLGQAHNQPQHF.